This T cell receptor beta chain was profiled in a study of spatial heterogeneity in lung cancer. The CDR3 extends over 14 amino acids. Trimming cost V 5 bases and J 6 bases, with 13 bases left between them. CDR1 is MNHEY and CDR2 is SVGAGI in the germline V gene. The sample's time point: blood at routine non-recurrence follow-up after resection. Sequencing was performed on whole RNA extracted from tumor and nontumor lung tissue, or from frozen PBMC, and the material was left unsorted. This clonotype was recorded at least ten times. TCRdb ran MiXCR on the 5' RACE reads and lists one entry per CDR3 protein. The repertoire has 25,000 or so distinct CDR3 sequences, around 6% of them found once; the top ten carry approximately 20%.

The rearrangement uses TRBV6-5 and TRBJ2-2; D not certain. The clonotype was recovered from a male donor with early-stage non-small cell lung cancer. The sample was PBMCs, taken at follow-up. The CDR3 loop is CASSPSRTAGELFF. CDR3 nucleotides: TGTGCCAGCAGTCCCTCGAGGACGGCCGGGGAGCTGTTTTTT.